Listed below are T cell receptor beta chains from one sample, sequenced in a study of T cell responses to AZD1222 COVID-19 vaccine. Clones were read by immunoSEQ multiplex PCR, and TCRdb kept only the in-frame ones, dropping some. The data show around 150,000 clones, with roughly 90% seen just once and less than 1.5% held by the top ten. Sequencing was performed on peripheral blood, taken 28 days after the second AZD1222 dose. The receptor set was obtained from an adult who received the AZD1222 COVID-19 vaccine. Both conserved end residues are part of each CDR3. D genes are given only for firm matches.

J | V | D | CDR3
TRBJ2-7 | TRBV3-1/TRBV3-2 | TRBD2 | CASSPDRGGGYEQYF
TRBJ2-1 | TRBV19 | - | CASSILGNYNEQFF
TRBJ2-5 | TRBV6-6 | - | CASRRLNAETQYF
TRBJ2-2 | TRBV7-8 | TRBD1 | CASRFRDRVWSGELFF
TRBJ1-2 | TRBV5-1 | - | CASSLVPRENYGYTF
TRBJ1-5 | TRBV28 | - | CASNSGNQPQHF
TRBJ2-7 | TRBV19 | TRBD1 | CASNPGQGTYEQYF
TRBJ2-2 | TRBV10-3 | TRBD2 | CAITNPGLAGGGTGELFF
TRBJ2-2 | TRBV6-6 | - | CASSYSSQYTGELFF
TRBJ2-3 | TRBV11-2 | - | CASSAGGGGTDTQYF
TRBJ1-3 | TRBV18 | - | CASSPMSSGNTIYF
TRBJ1-1 | TRBV25-1 | TRBD1 | CASRTGVRYTEAFF
TRBJ1-5 | TRBV28 | - | CASITEGWGNQPQHF
TRBJ1-5 | TRBV20-1 | TRBD1 | CSASFFPRDSYSNQPQHF
TRBJ2-7 | TRBV9 | TRBD1 | CASSPWTGSDYEQYF
TRBJ2-7 | TRBV7-9 | TRBD1 | CASRSGTGTSYEQYF
TRBJ2-1 | TRBV7-2 | TRBD2 | CASSVTSGGATEQFF
TRBJ1-5 | TRBV7-2 | - | CASSLVFGTHQPQHF
TRBJ1-2 | TRBV4-3 | - | CASSQKLASLNGYTF
TRBJ2-1 | TRBV29-1 | TRBD2 | CSVDSLAGGWVRFF
TRBJ2-3 | TRBV4-3 | - | CASSPQPTDTQYF
TRBJ1-1 | TRBV7-2 | - | CASSLGGWYTEAFF
TRBJ2-3 | TRBV4-3 | - | CASSQDLAGSTDTQYF
TRBJ1-1 | TRBV4-2 | - | CASSQREGEEAFF
TRBJ2-3 | TRBV6-5 | - | CASRKQGTDTQYF
TRBJ2-3 | TRBV7-8 | TRBD2 | CASSLLAGAGTDTQYF
TRBJ1-3 | TRBV3-1/TRBV3-2 | - | CASSQGGLAGNTIYF
TRBJ2-7 | TRBV27 | - | CASSWGLTEDEQYF
TRBJ2-7 | TRBV19 | - | CASSVRRNYEQYF
TRBJ2-7 | TRBV28 | TRBD2 | CASSSAQAGDFYEQYF
TRBJ2-2 | TRBV5-1 | TRBD2 | CASRPSGGAGTGELFF
TRBJ2-7 | TRBV19 | TRBD1 | CASRSGTGSHEQYF
TRBJ1-4 | TRBV5-4 | - | CASRKEAGNEKLFF
TRBJ1-1 | TRBV6-2/TRBV6-3 | TRBD1 | CASSYSLGGGTMNTEAFF
TRBJ1-4 | TRBV3-1/TRBV3-2 | - | CASSQVGGPNEKLFF
TRBJ1-5 | TRBV6-2/TRBV6-3 | - | CASSYSTRLLSNQPQHF
TRBJ2-5 | TRBV29-1 | - | CSAGTTETQYF
TRBJ1-2 | TRBV7-6 | - | CASSLGKGQLFNYGYTF
TRBJ1-1 | TRBV12-3/TRBV12-4 | - | CASSPGTRGAFF